This T cell receptor (beta chain) was profiled in a study of T-cell reconstitution after alpha-beta-depleted transplantation in children. Preparation of the TCRbeta library involved a method that used unique molecular identifiers. A single record per CDR3 protein comes from TCRdb applying MiXCR to the PCR reads. Altogether around 130,000 distinct CDR3 sequences are present, about a tenth being singletons, with the ten largest covering nearly 25%. Findings and caveats of the study: About two months after transplant, alpha-beta T cells reportedly came from several hundred expanded graft clones.

Germline V gives CDR1 KGHDR, CDR2 SFDVKD. This CDR3 spans 15 amino acids. Trimming removed 5 bases from V and 5 bases from J; junction bases left unmatched: 5. As regards this clonotype: Its matching antigen is unknown.

The sequences come from PBMCs, mostly from graft donor cells, collected 180 days after TCRalphabeta/CD19-depleted stem cell transplant. The chain couples TRBV24-1 to TRBJ2-1; 10 bases are shared with TRBD1. This receptor was identified in a girl under two years old who had a stem cell transplant for combined immunodeficiency, so the T cells may come from the graft donor. The CDR3 nucleotides are TGTGCCACCAGTGTGTCGGGACAGGGGAACAATGAGCAGTTCTTC. Encoded protein: CATSVSGQGNNEQFF.